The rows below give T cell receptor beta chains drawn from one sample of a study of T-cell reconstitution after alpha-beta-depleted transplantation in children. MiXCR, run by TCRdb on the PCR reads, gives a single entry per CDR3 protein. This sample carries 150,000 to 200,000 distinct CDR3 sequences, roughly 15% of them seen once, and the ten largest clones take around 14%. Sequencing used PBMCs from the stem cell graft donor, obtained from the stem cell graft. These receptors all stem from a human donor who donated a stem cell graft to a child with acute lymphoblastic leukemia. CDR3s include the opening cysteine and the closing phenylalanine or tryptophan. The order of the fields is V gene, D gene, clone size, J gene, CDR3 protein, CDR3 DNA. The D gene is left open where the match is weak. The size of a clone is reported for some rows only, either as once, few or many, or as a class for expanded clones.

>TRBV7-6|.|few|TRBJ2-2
CASSLSPPRDFYTGELFF
TGTGCCAGCAGCTTAAGCCCGCCGAGGGACTTCTACACCGGGGAGCTGTTTTTT
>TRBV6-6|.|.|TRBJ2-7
CASSYSITGQYF
TGTGCCAGCAGTTACTCGATCACTGGGCAGTACTTC
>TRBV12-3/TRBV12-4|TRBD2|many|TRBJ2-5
CASAPGSGSSETQYF
TGTGCCAGCGCGCCCGGGAGCGGGAGTTCAGAGACCCAGTACTTC
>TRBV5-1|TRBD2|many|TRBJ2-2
CASKERGSNTGELFF
TGCGCCAGCAAGGAGCGGGGATCGAACACCGGGGAGCTGTTTTTT
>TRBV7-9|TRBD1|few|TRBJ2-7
CASSLGTRDRGEEQYF
TGTGCCAGCAGCTTAGGGACCCGGGACAGGGGGGAGGAGCAGTACTTC
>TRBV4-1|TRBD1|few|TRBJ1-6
CASSQDFLLGQPNSPLHF
TGCGCCAGCAGCCAAGACTTTCTCTTGGGACAGCCAAATTCACCCCTCCACTTT
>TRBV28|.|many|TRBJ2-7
CASSSLGNYEQYF
TGTGCCAGCAGTTCACTGGGAAACTACGAGCAGTACTTC
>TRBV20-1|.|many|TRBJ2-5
CSARETIETQYF
TGCAGTGCTAGAGAGACCATAGAGACCCAGTACTTC
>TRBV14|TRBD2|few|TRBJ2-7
CASSRGTRTSSYEQYF
TGTGCCAGCAGCAGGGGGACTAGGACAAGCTCCTACGAGCAGTACTTC
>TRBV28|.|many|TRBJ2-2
CASSSSWRELFF
TGTGCCAGCAGTTCCTCCTGGCGGGAGCTGTTTTTT
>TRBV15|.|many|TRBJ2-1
CATSRGPGNEQFF
TGTGCCACCAGCAGAGGGCCCGGCAATGAGCAGTTCTTC
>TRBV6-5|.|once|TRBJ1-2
CASSSEYLYGYTF
TGTGCCAGCAGTTCAGAATATCTGTATGGCTACACCTTC
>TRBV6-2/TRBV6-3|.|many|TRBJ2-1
CASTPSSGGGNEQFF
TGTGCCAGCACCCCTTCTAGTGGCGGCGGCAATGAGCAGTTCTTC
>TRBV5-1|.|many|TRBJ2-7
CASSSPDTYEQYF
TGCGCCAGCAGCTCACCGGACACCTACGAGCAGTACTTC
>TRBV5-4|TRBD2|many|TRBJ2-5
CASSLDESERGRVGQETQYF
TGTGCCAGCAGCTTGGATGAGTCGGAGCGAGGGAGGGTGGGGCAAGAGACCCAGTACTTC
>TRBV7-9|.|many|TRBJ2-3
CASSWTDTDTQYF
TGTGCCAGCAGCTGGACTGACACAGATACGCAGTATTTT
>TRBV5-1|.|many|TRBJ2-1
CASSPAVEQFF
TGCGCCAGCAGCCCGGCCGTTGAGCAGTTCTTC
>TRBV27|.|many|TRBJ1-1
CASSLGRVNTEAFF
TGTGCCAGCAGTTTAGGCAGAGTGAACACTGAAGCTTTCTTT
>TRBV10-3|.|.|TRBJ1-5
CAISDRQHNQPQHF
TGTGCCATCAGTGACCGACAGCACAATCAGCCCCAGCATTTT
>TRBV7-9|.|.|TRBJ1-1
CASSLEAMNTEAFF
TGTGCCAGCAGCTTAGAAGCCATGAACACTGAAGCTTTCTTT
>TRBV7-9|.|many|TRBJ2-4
CASSPTRGDKNIQYF
TGTGCCAGCAGCCCAACCAGGGGGGACAAAAACATTCAGTACTTC
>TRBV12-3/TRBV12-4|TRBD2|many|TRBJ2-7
CASSRLAGSYEQYF
TGTGCCAGCAGTCGACTAGCGGGGTCCTACGAGCAGTACTTC
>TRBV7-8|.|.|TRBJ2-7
CASSLGDPRGEQYF
TGTGCCAGCAGCTTAGGAGACCCGAGGGGCGAGCAGTACTTC
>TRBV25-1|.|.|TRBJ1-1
CASSWSGRDTEAFF
TGTGCCAGCAGTTGGTCAGGTCGGGACACTGAAGCTTTCTTT
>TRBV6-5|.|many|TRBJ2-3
CASSSFGSSDTQYF
TGTGCCAGCAGTTCTTTTGGGTCATCTGATACGCAGTATTTT
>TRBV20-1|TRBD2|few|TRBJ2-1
CSARDRGGRAWNEQFF
TGCAGTGCTAGAGATCGTGGCGGGAGGGCCTGGAATGAGCAGTTCTTC
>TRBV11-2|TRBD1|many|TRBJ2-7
CASSATGTGKNYEQYF
TGTGCCAGCAGCGCCACCGGGACAGGGAAAAACTACGAGCAGTACTTC
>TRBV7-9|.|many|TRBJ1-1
CASSSLISTPEAFF
TGTGCCAGCAGCTCCTTAATTTCCACGCCTGAAGCTTTCTTT
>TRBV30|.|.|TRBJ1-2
CAWRSRVSGGYTF
TGTGCCTGGAGGAGCAGGGTCTCGGGGGGCTACACCTTC
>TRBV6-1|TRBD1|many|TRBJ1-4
CASSEIGGLGEKLFF
TGTGCCAGCAGTGAGATAGGGGGCCTGGGAGAAAAACTGTTTTTT
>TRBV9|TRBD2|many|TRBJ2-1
CASSLAGENNEQFF
TGTGCCAGCAGCCTAGCGGGGGAAAACAATGAGCAGTTCTTC
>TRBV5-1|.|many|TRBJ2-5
CASSRQNQETQYF
TGCGCCAGCAGCCGACAGAACCAAGAGACCCAGTACTTC
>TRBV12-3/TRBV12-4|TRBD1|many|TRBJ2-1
CASTLGTGKNYNEQFF
TGTGCCAGCACCCTCGGGACAGGGAAGAACTACAATGAGCAGTTCTTC
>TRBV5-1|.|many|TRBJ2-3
CASSPAVSEDTQYF
TGCGCCAGCAGCCCGGCCGTTAGCGAGGATACGCAGTATTTT